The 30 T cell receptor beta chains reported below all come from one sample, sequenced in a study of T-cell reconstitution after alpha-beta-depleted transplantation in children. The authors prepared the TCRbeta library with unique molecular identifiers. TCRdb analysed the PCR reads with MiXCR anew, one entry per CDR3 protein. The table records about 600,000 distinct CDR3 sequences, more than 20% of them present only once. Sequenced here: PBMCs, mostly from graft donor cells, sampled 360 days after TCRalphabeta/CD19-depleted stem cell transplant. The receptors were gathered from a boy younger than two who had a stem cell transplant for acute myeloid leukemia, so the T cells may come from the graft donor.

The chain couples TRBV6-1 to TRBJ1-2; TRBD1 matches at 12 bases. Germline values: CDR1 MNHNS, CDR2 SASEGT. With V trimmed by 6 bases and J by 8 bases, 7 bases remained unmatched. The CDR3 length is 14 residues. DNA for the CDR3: TGTGCCAGCAGATCCGGGACAGGGGGCCGGGGCTACACCTTC. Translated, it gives CASRSGTGGRGYTF.

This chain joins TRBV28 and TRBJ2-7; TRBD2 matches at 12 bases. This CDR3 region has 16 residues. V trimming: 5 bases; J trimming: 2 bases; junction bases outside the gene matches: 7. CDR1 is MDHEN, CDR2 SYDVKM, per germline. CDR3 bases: TGTGCCAGCAGTGTGACTAGCGGGGGAATACCCTACGAGCAGTACGTC. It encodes CASSVTSGGIPYEQYV.

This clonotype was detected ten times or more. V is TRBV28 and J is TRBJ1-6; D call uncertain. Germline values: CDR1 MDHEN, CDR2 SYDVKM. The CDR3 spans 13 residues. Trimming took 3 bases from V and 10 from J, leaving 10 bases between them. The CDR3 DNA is TGTGCCAGCAGTTTGGTGGGGAGATCACCCCTCCACTTT. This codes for CASSLVGRSPLHF.

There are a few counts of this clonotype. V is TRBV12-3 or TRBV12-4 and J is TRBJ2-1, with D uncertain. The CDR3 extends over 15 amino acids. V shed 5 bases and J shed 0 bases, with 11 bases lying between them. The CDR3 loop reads CASSQRSSSYNEQFF. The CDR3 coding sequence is TGTGCCAGCAGTCAGCGTAGTAGCTCCTACAATGAGCAGTTCTTC.

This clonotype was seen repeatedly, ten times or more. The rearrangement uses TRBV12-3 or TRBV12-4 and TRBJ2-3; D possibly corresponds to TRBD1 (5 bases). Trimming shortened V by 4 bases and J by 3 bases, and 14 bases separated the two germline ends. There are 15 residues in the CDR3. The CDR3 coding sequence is TGTGCCAGCAGTTACCCCTGGGGCGGAACAGATACGCAGTATTTT. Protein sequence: CASSYPWGGTDTQYF.

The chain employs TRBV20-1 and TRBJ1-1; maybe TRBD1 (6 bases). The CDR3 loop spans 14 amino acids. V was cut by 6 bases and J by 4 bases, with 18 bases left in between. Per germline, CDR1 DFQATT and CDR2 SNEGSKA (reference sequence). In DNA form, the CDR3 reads TGCAGTGCGCCGAGGGGGGCCGGGCGCACTGAAGCTTTCTTT. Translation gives CSAPRGAGRTEAFF.

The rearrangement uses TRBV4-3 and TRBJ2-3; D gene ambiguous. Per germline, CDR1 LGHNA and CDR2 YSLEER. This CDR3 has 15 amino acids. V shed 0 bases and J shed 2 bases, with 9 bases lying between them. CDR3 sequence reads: CASSQDHADTDTQYF. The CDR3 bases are TGCGCCAGCAGCCAAGATCACGCTGACACAGATACGCAGTATTTT.

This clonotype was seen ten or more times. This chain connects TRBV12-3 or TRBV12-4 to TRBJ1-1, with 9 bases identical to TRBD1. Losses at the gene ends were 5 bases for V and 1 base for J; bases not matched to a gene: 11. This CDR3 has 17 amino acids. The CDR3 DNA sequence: TGTGCCAGCAGTAGCTGGGCCGGGACAGGGAGGAACACTGAAGCTTTCTTT. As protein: CASSSWAGTGRNTEAFF.

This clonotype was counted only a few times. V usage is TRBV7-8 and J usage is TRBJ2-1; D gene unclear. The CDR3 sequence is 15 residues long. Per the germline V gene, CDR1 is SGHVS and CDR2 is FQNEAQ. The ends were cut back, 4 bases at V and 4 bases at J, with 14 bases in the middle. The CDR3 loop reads CASSSYLTPYNEQFF. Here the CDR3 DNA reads TGTGCCAGCAGCTCCTATTTAACCCCTTACAATGAGCAGTTCTTC.

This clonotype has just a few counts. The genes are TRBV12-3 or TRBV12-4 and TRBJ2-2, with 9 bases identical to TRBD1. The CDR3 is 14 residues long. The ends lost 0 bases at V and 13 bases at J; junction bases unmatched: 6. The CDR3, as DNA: TGTGCCAGCAGTTTAGCACCGGGACAGGGTGTGCTGTTTTTT. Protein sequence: CASSLAPGQGVLFF.

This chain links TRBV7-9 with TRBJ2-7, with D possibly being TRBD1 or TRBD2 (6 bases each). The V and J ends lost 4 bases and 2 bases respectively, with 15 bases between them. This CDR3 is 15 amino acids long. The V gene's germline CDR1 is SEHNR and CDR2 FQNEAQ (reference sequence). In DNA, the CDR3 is TGTGCCAGCAGCTCTACCCTAGGGGGGACCTACGAGCAGTACGTC. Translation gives CASSSTLGGTYEQYV.

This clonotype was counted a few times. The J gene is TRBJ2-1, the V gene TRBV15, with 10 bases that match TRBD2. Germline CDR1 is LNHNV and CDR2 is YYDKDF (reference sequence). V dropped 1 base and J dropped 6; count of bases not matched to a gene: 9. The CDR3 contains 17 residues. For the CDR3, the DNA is TGTGCCACCAGCAGAGGAGCGGGGGGGCCTCTGGGCAATGAGCAGTTCTTC. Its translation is CATSRGAGGPLGNEQFF.

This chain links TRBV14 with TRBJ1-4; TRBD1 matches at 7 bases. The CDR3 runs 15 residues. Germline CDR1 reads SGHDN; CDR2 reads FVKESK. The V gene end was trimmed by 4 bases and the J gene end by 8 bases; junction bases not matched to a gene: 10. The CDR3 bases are TGTGCCAGCAGCCGTAGACAGGGAAGGGAAGAAAAACTGTTTTTT. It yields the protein CASSRRQGREEKLFF.

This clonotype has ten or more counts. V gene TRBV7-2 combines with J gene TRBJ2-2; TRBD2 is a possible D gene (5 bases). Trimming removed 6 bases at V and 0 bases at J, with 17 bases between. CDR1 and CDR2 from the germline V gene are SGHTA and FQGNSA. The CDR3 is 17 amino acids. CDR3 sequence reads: CASSQTPRVTNTGELFF. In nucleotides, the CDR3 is TGTGCCAGCAGTCAAACCCCGCGGGTGACGAACACCGGGGAGCTGTTTTTT.

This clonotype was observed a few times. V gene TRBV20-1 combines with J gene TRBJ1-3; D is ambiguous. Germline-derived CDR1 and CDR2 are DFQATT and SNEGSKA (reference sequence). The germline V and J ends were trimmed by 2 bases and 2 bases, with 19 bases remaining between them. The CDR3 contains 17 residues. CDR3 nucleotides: TGCAGTGCTAGATTAAAGGGCGCCAACGGACCTGGAAACACCATATATTTT. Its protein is CSARLKGANGPGNTIYF.

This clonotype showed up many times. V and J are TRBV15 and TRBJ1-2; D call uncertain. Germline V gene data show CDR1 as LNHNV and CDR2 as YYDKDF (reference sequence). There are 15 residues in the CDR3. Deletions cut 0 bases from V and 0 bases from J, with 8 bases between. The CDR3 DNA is TGTGCCACCAGCAGAGATTACCAGGCTAACTATGGCTACACCTTC. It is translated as CATSRDYQANYGYTF.

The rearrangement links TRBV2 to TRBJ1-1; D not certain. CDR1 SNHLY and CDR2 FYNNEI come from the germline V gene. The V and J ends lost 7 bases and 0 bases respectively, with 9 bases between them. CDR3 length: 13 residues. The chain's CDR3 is CASKGGVNTEAFF. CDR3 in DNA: TGTGCCAGCAAGGGTGGCGTGAACACTGAAGCTTTCTTT.

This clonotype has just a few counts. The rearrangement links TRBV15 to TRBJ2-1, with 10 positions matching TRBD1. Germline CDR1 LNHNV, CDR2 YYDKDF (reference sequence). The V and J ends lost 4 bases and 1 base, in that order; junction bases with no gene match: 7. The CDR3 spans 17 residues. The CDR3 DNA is TGTGCCACCAGCACCCTAGGGGGACAGGGGTCCTACAATGAGCAGTTCTTC. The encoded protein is CATSTLGGQGSYNEQFF.

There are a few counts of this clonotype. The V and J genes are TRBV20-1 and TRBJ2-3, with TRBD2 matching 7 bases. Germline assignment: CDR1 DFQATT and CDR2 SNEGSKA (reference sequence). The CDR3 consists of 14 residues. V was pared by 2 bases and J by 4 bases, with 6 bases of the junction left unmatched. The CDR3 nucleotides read TGCAGTGCTAGAAGCGCGGGAGCAGCAGATACGCAGTATTTT. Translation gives CSARSAGAADTQYF.

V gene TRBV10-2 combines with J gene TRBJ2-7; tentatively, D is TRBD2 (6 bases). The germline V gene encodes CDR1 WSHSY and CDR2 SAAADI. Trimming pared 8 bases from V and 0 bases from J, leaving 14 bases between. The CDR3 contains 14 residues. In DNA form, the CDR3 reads TGCGCCAGCGGCCCCGAGGGAGGCTCCTACGAGCAGTACTTC. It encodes CASGPEGGSYEQYF.

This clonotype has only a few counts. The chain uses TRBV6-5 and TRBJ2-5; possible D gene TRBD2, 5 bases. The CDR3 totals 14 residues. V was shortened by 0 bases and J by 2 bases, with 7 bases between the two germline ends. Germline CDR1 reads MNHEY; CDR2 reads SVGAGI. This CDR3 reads CASSYSWEQETQYF. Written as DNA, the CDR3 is TGTGCCAGCAGTTACTCTTGGGAGCAAGAGACCCAGTACTTC.

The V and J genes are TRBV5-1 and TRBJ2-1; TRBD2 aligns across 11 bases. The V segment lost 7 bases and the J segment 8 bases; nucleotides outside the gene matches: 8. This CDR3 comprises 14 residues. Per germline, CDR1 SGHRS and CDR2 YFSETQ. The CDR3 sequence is CASATSGVGHEQFF. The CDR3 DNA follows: TGCGCCAGCGCGACTAGCGGGGTCGGCCATGAGCAGTTCTTC.

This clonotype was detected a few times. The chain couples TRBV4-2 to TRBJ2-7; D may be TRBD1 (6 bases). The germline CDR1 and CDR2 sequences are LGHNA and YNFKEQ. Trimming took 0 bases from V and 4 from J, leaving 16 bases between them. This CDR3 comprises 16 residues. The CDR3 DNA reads TGTGCCAGCAGCCAAGATGGTTTGGGGGCTTCGTACGAGCAGTACTTC. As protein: CASSQDGLGASYEQYF.

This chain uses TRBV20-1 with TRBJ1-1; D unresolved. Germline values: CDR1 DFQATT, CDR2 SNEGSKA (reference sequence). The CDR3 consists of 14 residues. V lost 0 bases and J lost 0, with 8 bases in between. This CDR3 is CSARDPEVNTEAFF. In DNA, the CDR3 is TGCAGTGCTAGAGATCCGGAGGTGAACACTGAAGCTTTCTTT.

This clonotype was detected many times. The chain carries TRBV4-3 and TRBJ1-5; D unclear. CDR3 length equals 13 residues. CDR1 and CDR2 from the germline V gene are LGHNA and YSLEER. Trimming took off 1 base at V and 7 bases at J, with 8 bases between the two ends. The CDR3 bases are TGCGCCAGCAGCCAAGGTAGGGTGCAGCCCCAGCATTTT. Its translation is CASSQGRVQPQHF.

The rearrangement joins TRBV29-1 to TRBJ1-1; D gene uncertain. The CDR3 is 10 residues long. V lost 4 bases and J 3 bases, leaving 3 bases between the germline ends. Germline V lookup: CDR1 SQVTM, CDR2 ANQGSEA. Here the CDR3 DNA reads TGCAGCGTTGTAGACACTGAAGCTTTCTTT. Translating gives CSVVDTEAFF.

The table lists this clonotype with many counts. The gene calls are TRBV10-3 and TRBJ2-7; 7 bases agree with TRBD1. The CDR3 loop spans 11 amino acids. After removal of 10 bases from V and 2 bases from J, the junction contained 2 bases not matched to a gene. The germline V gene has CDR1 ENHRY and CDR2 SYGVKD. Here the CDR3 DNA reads TGTGCCACCGGGACAGCCTACGAGCAGTACGTC. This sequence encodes CATGTAYEQYV.

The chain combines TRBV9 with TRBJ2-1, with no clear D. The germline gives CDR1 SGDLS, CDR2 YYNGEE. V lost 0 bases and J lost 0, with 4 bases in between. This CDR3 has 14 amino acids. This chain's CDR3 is CASSVASSYNEQFF. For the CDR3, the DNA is TGTGCCAGCAGCGTAGCAAGCTCCTACAATGAGCAGTTCTTC.

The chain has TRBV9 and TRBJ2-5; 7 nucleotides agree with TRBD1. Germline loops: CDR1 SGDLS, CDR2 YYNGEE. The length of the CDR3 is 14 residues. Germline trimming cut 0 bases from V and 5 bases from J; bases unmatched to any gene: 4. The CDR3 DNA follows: TGTGCCAGCAGCGTAGCGGGACAGACTGAGACCCAGTACTTC. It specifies CASSVAGQTETQYF.

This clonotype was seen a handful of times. The chain's CDR3 is CSATQEHRGTDTQYF. The CDR3 region has the DNA TGCAGTGCAACCCAAGAGCACAGGGGCACAGATACGCAGTATTTT. The J gene is TRBJ2-3, the V gene TRBV20-1, with D possibly being TRBD1 (6 bases). Germline CDR1 reads DFQATT; CDR2 reads SNEGSKA (reference sequence). V lost 6 bases to trimming and J lost 1 base, with 17 bases between them. The CDR3 contains 15 residues.